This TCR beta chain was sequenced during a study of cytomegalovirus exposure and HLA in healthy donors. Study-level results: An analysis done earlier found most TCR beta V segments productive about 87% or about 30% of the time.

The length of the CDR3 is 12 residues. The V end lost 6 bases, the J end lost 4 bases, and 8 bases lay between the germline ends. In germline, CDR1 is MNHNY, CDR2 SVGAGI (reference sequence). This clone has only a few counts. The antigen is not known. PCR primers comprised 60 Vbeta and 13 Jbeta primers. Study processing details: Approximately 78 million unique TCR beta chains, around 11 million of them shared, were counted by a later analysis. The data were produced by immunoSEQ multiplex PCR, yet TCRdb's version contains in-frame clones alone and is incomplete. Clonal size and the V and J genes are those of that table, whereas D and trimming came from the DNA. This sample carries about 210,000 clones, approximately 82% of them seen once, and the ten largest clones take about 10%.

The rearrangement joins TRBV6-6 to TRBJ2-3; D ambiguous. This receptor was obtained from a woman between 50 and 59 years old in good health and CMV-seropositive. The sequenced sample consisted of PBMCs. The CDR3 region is CASSRIADTQYF. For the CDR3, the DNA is TGTGCCAGCAGCCGCATAGCAGATACGCAGTATTTT.